This T cell receptor beta chain was identified during a study of cytomegalovirus exposure and HLA in healthy donors. The junction had 6 bases not matched to a gene; V was cut back by 4 bases and J by 5 bases. This CDR3 comprises 15 residues. The V gene's germline CDR1 is SGDLS and CDR2 YYNGEE. Sequenced by immunoSEQ multiplex PCR; TCRdb stores in-frame clones only, minus some. The profile covers hundreds of thousands of clones, with approximately 80% appearing a single time and more than 13% taken by the ten largest. The sequence came from a woman aged 25 to 45 in good health and CMV-seropositive. The sequenced sample consisted of PBMCs. V is TRBV9 and J is TRBJ1-1, with 12 positions matching TRBD1. The CDR3 DNA sequence: TGTGCCAGCAGCCCGGGACAGGGGGCAGGGACTGAAGCTTTCTTT. Translating gives CASSPGQGAGTEAFF.